This is a list of T cell receptor beta chains from one sample in a study of blood T cell repertoires in COVID-19. Libraries were prepared by immunoSEQ multiplex PCR; TCRdb keeps only in-frame clonotypes and omits some of them. The sample includes 140,000 to 150,000 clones, approximately 81% of them seen just once. Sequenced input: peripheral blood. These receptors were taken from a human donor with acute or convalescent COVID-19. The donor label of this sample is uncertain. The CDR3 runs from the conserved cysteine through the conserved F or W. Fields, in order: CDR3 length, clone size, D gene, V gene, J gene, CDR3 DNA, CDR3 protein. A D gene is named only where the DNA matches it firmly. A clone size is listed for some rows: how often the clone was seen (once, few, many), or a class if it is expanded.

16	.	TRBD1	TRBV18	TRBJ1-1	TGTGCCAGCTCGTTGAACCGGGACAGGTCCTGGGAAGAAGCTTTCTTT	CASSLNRDRSWEEAFF
13	.	.	TRBV18	TRBJ2-5	TGTGCCAGCTCACCGTTGGAGGCAGAGACCCAGTACTTC	CASSPLEAETQYF
15	few	TRBD1	TRBV6-6	TRBJ1-6	TGTGCCAGCAGTTCCCGGGACAGGGTTTTCAGGACCCTCCACTTT	CASSSRDRVFRTLHF
17	once	.	TRBV22-1	TRBJ1-3	TGTCCTGGGAGCCCCCGGACAGGGGGCGCGGTTGGAAACACCATATATTTT	CPGSPRTGGAVGNTIYF
12	.	TRBD1	TRBV9	TRBJ1-1	TGTGCCAGCAGCGTAGCAGGGGGGGAAGCTTTCTTT	CASSVAGGEAFF
12	few	.	TRBV2	TRBJ2-5	TGTGCCAGCAGTGAGCTTCGGGAGACCCAGTACTTC	CASSELRETQYF
16	.	TRBD1	TRBV11-2	TRBJ1-1	TGTGCCAGCAGCTTACTTCGACAGGGAGGGAACACTGAAGCTTTCTTT	CASSLLRQGGNTEAFF
14	.	.	TRBV10-3	TRBJ2-3	TGTGCCACCTCCGACGGACAAAGCACAGATACGCAGTATTTT	CATSDGQSTDTQYF
15	.	.	TRBV10-3	TRBJ1-4	TGTGCCATCAGTGAGCGAGATGCAACTAATGAAAAACTGTTTTTT	CAISERDATNEKLFF
14	.	.	TRBV6-1	TRBJ1-2	TGTGCCAGCAGTGTAGCAGCTTCTAACTATGGCTACACCTTC	CASSVAASNYGYTF
15	.	TRBD2	TRBV11-3	TRBJ2-3	TGTGCCAGCAGCTATGGCGGGAGAATCACAGATACGCAGTATTTT	CASSYGGRITDTQYF
16	.	TRBD1	TRBV4-3	TRBJ1-2	TGCGCCAGCAGCCAACTGAACAGGGGGCTTAACTATGGCTACACCTTC	CASSQLNRGLNYGYTF
15	.	.	TRBV21-1	TRBJ2-3	.	CASSKVGQGTDTQYF
18	.	.	TRBV5-1	TRBJ2-5	TGCGCCAGCAGCTTGGCGTGGGGCGTCGGCGGGGCCCAAGAGACCCAGTACTTC	CASSLAWGVGGAQETQYF
12	.	.	TRBV28	TRBJ1-6	TGTGCCACCGCTCGGCTAGATTCACCCCTCCACTTT	CATARLDSPLHF
16	.	.	TRBV30	TRBJ2-1	TGTGCCTGGAGTGGGCCGGAGGGGACAGAAGACAATGAGCAGTTCTTC	CAWSGPEGTEDNEQFF
16	.	TRBD1	TRBV3-1/TRBV3-2	TRBJ1-5	TGTGCCAGCAGCCAAGAATTGGGACAGGGAACTCAGCCCCAGCATTTT	CASSQELGQGTQPQHF
13	.	.	TRBV12-3/TRBV12-4	TRBJ2-5	TGTGCCAGCAGCACCACTAGGGTAGAGACCCAGTACTTC	CASSTTRVETQYF
11	.	.	TRBV20-1	TRBJ2-3	TGCAGTGCTAGGCGAACAGATACGCAGTATTTT	CSARRTDTQYF
13	.	.	TRBV19	TRBJ2-7	TGTGCCAGCCATCCGGCAGGGTCCTACGAGCAGTACTTC	CASHPAGSYEQYF
14	once	.	TRBV9	TRBJ2-3	TGTGCCAGCAGCTTCACTCCCCAGGGAGATACGCAGTATTTT	CASSFTPQGDTQYF
12	.	.	TRBV5-6	TRBJ1-2	TGTGCCAGCAGCTTGCTTGGGGCTGGCTACACCTTC	CASSLLGAGYTF
13	.	.	TRBV6-2/TRBV6-3	TRBJ2-1	TGTGCCAGCAGCCGCGGCTCCTACAATGAGCAGTTCTTC	CASSRGSYNEQFF
14	.	TRBD1	TRBV19	TRBJ2-4	TGTGCCAGTAGCGACAGGGGGCGTCTTCTCATTCAGTACTTC	CASSDRGRLLIQYF
12	.	.	TRBV12-3/TRBV12-4	TRBJ1-4	TGTGCCAGCACCTTACAGGGATTCGGACTGTTTTTT	CASTLQGFGLFF
15	.	.	TRBV6-5	TRBJ1-1	TGTGCCAGCAGTTACTCGGTACAGCCGAACACTGAAGCTTTCTTT	CASSYSVQPNTEAFF
14	.	.	TRBV19	TRBJ1-2	TGTGCCAGTCTCGACCGGACAGTTCACTATGGCTACACCTTC	CASLDRTVHYGYTF
14	.	.	TRBV19	TRBJ1-3	TGTGCCAGTAGTGCCACAGGCTCTGGAAACACCATATATTTT	CASSATGSGNTIYF
15	.	.	TRBV13	TRBJ2-3	TGTGCCAGCAGCTTGGATAGCGGCCACACAGATACGCAGTATTTT	CASSLDSGHTDTQYF
16	.	.	TRBV4-3	TRBJ2-7	TGCGCCAGCAGCCAAGGTCCAGGGGTGGCTACCTACGAGCAGTACTTC	CASSQGPGVATYEQYF
18	.	TRBD1	TRBV19	TRBJ1-6	TGTGCCAGTAGTCGGGGACAGTTTTCCTCCTCCTATAATTCACCCCTCCACTTT	CASSRGQFSSSYNSPLHF